This T cell receptor beta chain was captured by sequencing in a study of blood T cell repertoires in COVID-19. For the study at large: Samples of COVID-19 (acute and convalescent) were obtained from the United States, Italy and Spain. PBMCs, B-cell-depleted T cells, or T cells were the source of the cDNA or gDNA that made up the material.

Enrollment of patients from Seattle took place during active infection, with longitudinal follow-up. The ends were cut back, 2 bases at V and 1 base at J, with 14 bases in the middle. Per germline, CDR1 MNHEY and CDR2 SVGEGT. The CDR3 is 16 residues long. The authors' processing: Estimation of nucleated cell counts relied on the amplification of reference gene primers. The table came from immunoSEQ multiplex PCR; TCRdb's copy has only in-frame clones and leaves some out. The D gene and trimming were derived from the DNA, and the V and J assignments and clone size from that table. The repertoire includes about 38,000 clones, about 85% of them detected once, and approximately 4.5% sits in the top ten.

This sequence was found in a man in his sixties with COVID-19, enrolled during active disease. The chain recombines TRBV6-2 or TRBV6-3 with TRBJ1-1, with D possibly matching TRBD1 (5 bases). Sample: peripheral blood. The CDR3 region has the DNA TGTGCCAGCAGTTACGGACTTCGGGGGAAGAACACTGAAGCTTTCTTT. Amino acids: CASSYGLRGKNTEAFF.